Following are 12 T cell receptor beta chains from one sample sequenced in a study of blood T cell repertoires in COVID-19. Method: immunoSEQ multiplex PCR; TCRdb's copy keeps in-frame clones and lacks some. The sample records around 300,000 clones, about 90% being singletons. The source material was peripheral blood. These receptors were obtained from a woman in her thirties or forties with acute or convalescent COVID-19.

The rearrangement uses TRBV4-1 and TRBJ1-2; 7 bases align to TRBD1. The CDR3 runs 15 residues. Per germline, CDR1 MGHRA and CDR2 YSYEKL. After removal of 1 base from V and 1 base from J, the junction contained 3 bases not matched to a gene. The CDR3 DNA is TGCGCCAGCAGCCAAGCCGCAGGGGGTAACTATGGCTACACCTTC. Translated, it gives CASSQAAGGNYGYTF.

The CDR3 loop is CASSLQPPGDLHLNTEAFF. CDR3 DNA: TGTGCCAGCAGCTTACAGCCCCCGGGGGACCTACATTTGAACACTGAAGCTTTCTTT. The rearrangement uses TRBV7-3 and TRBJ1-1, with a possible D match to TRBD1 (5 bases). This CDR3 is 19 amino acids long. Trimming removed 2 bases from V and 0 bases from J, with 22 bases in between. Germline V gene lookup returns CDR1 SGHTA and CDR2 FQGTGA.

The chain couples TRBV24-1 to TRBJ1-2; 7 positions match TRBD1. V lost 2 bases and J lost 3; bases outside the gene matches: 2. This CDR3 region has 14 residues. From germline, CDR1 is KGHDR and CDR2 SFDVKD. In DNA, the CDR3 is TGTGCCACCAGTGATTGGGACAGTCACTATGGCTACACCTTC. It yields the protein CATSDWDSHYGYTF.

This chain connects TRBV4-1 to TRBJ1-5; D gene unclear. V was cut by 1 base and J by 6 bases, with 7 bases left in between. The CDR3 extends over 13 amino acids. Germline V gives CDR1 MGHRA, CDR2 YSYEKL. The DNA of the CDR3 is TGCGCCAGCAGCCAAGGCAGATTTCAGCCCCAGCATTTT. Translating gives CASSQGRFQPQHF.

This rearrangement joins TRBV30 to TRBJ2-2; TRBD1 might be the D (6 bases). V lost 2 bases, J lost 4 bases, and 14 bases lay in between. The CDR3 has 15 residues. The germline gives CDR1 GTSNPN, CDR2 SVGIG (reference sequence). The CDR3 loop reads CAWSSLGASTGELFF. The CDR3 DNA follows: TGTGCCTGGAGTAGTTTGGGGGCGAGCACCGGGGAGCTGTTTTTT.

This chain links TRBV2 with TRBJ1-5; 9 nucleotides agree with TRBD1. Trimming took 5 bases from V and 4 from J; bases not matched to a gene: 3. In germline, CDR1 is SNHLY, CDR2 FYNNEI. The CDR3 has 14 amino acids. The CDR3 DNA follows: TGTGCCAGCAGTCAGGACAGGGGAAATCAGCCCCAGCATTTT. Translated, it gives CASSQDRGNQPQHF.

The V gene is TRBV5-1, the J gene TRBJ1-6, with D unclear. The germline V gene has CDR1 SGHRS and CDR2 YFSETQ. V was shortened by 2 bases and J by 8 bases, with 11 bases between the two germline ends. The CDR3 contains 14 residues. CDR3: CASSFRPIDSPLHF. The DNA for the CDR3 is TGCGCCAGCAGCTTCAGGCCTATCGATTCACCCCTCCACTTT. Combining the CDR3 with reference TRBV5-1 and TRBJ1-6 gives the whole variable domain KAGVTQTPRYLIKTRGQQVTLSCSPISGHRSVSWYQQTPGQGLQFLFEYFSETQRNKGNFPGRFSGRQFSNSRSEMNVSTLELGDSALYLCASSFRPIDSPLHFGNGTRLTVT.

This chain links TRBV3-1 (or the pseudogene TRBV3-2) with TRBJ1-5; D perhaps matches TRBD1 (5 bases). The V gene's germline CDR1 is LGHDT and CDR2 YNNKEL (reference sequence). There are 16 residues in the CDR3. Trimming shortened V by 1 base and J by 7 bases, and 17 bases separated the two germline ends. The CDR3 is CASSQGGWRGGQPQHF. The DNA of the CDR3 is TGTGCCAGCAGCCAAGGGGGGTGGAGGGGTGGACAGCCCCAGCATTTT.

This chain connects TRBV9 to TRBJ1-2, with D possibly matching TRBD1 (5 bases). The CDR3 runs to 13 residues. Trimming removed 2 bases at V and 3 bases at J, with 8 bases between. The germline gives CDR1 SGDLS, CDR2 YYNGEE. The CDR3 nucleotides are TGTGCCAGCAGCGTCGGCAGGGACTATGGCTACACCTTC. Protein product: CASSVGRDYGYTF.

The chain employs TRBV7-2 and TRBJ1-5, with D possibly being TRBD1 (5 bases). Trimming shortened V by 6 bases and J by 4 bases, and 13 bases separated the two germline ends. The CDR3 spans 14 residues. Germline lookup yields CDR1 SGHTA and CDR2 FQGNSA. CDR3 sequence reads: CASRVRGGNQPQHF. The CDR3 nucleotides read TGTGCCAGCAGGGTGCGTGGGGGGAATCAGCCCCAGCATTTT.

The CDR3 spells CASSRQVLTNEKLFF. Written as DNA, the CDR3 is TGCGCCAGCAGCCGACAGGTGTTGACTAATGAAAAACTGTTTTTT. The V gene is TRBV4-1, the J gene TRBJ1-4; a weak D match, TRBD1 (6 bases). This CDR3 comprises 15 residues. Germline V lookup: CDR1 MGHRA, CDR2 YSYEKL. The V gene lost 4 bases and the J gene lost 2 bases, with 11 bases spanning the gap.

J is TRBJ1-3 and V is TRBV24-1; TRBD1 might be the D (5 bases). CDR3 size: 15 residues. Germline CDR1 KGHDR, CDR2 SFDVKD. Trimming cost V 3 bases and J 3 bases, with 11 bases left between them. The CDR3 spells CATSDPGHNGNTIYF. CDR3 nucleotides: TGTGCCACCAGTGATCCCGGACATAATGGAAACACCATATATTTT.